This paragraph reports one TCR beta chain. It was around 190 ng DNA, approximately 30,000 T cell genomes, that sorted-subset replicate PCRs used. The table came from immunoSEQ multiplex PCR; TCRdb's copy has only in-frame clones and leaves some out. The table lists over a million clones, 95% to 99% of them singletons. The data were taken from a study of shared clonotypes between healthy human individuals. The length of the CDR3 is 15 residues. V gave up 6 bases and J gave up 1 base; unmatched junction bases: 6. Germline CDR1 reads SGHTA; CDR2 reads FQGNSA. The chain carries TRBV7-2 and TRBJ2-7; 10 bases line up with TRBD1. Sequencing used naive CD4+ T cells sorted from blood. Subset here: CD45RA+ positively selected. This receptor was identified in a man under 40 in good health. The CDR3 DNA reads as TGTGCCAGCAGAAGACAGGGGGCGACTTCCTACGAGCAGTACTTC. Its protein product is CASRRQGATSYEQYF.